This T cell receptor beta chain was found in a study of blood T cell repertoires in COVID-19. Study overall: The United States, Italy and Spain supplied acute and convalescent COVID-19 samples. PBMCs, B-cell-depleted T cells, or T cells were the source of the cDNA or gDNA that made up the material.

The CDR3 contains 14 residues. Germline values: CDR1 MNHEY, CDR2 SVGEGT. Trimming removed 2 bases from V and 8 bases from J, with 10 bases in between. Here immunoSEQ multiplex PCR was the method, and the copy in TCRdb shows in-frame clones only, minus some. The sample yields roughly 57,000 clones, roughly 90% seen once. The chain couples TRBV6-2 or TRBV6-3 to TRBJ1-6; D remains ambiguous. The sample comprised peripheral blood. The sequence was obtained from a human donor in a cohort sampled during active COVID-19. This CDR3 is CASSYPGLDSPLHF. Here the CDR3 DNA reads TGTGCCAGCAGTTACCCAGGCTTGGATTCACCCCTCCACTTT.